The TCR beta chain under discussion was sequenced for a study of OX40 agonist ivuxolimab in advanced cancers. Looking at the study overall: Ivuxolimab was a fully human IgG2 agonistic monoclonal antibody targeting the costimulatory receptor OX40 (CD134). Intravenous ivuxolimab was administered to patients every 2 weeks at six dose levels: 0.01, 0.1, 0.3, 1.5, 3 and 10 mg/kg. Among the 52 dose-escalation patients, some 19 had hepatocellular carcinoma, roughly 15 melanoma, 9 renal cell carcinoma and 9 head and neck cancer. In the dose-escalation cohort, 82.7% of patients were male, and the mean age was around 60 years, with a range of 23 to 79. Prior anti-PD-1, anti-PD-L1 or anti-CTLA-4 therapy was permitted, and checkpoint inhibitors had been received by approximately 39% of dose-escalation patients. Three dose-escalation patients achieved partial responses, one with hepatocellular carcinoma and two with cutaneous melanoma. Peripheral TCRbeta sequencing aimed to test whether ivuxolimab altered TCR sequence diversity and caused clonal T-cell expansion. The paper describes the monotherapy dose-escalation part (N of about 57 patients) of the phase I trial of ivuxolimab.

Points the paper makes about the study in general: Clonal expansion of both CD4+ and CD8+ blood T cells was observed from baseline to week 6 at doses 0.1 to 3.0 mg/kg. The antigen specificity of the peripheral T cells that underwent clonal expansion was not determined. Low levels of normalized T-cell clonal expansion were also shown by some nonresponding patients. In the 0.1-3.0 mg/kg groups, partial responders were among the patients with the lowest normalized peripheral clonal expansion, particularly in CD8+ T cells. After ivuxolimab, expanded clones were on average more numerous among CD8+ T cells than among CD4+ T cells.

Concerning this clone: Its antigen is currently not known. No per-base quality is available; no much larger clone lies one base away.

Patients with a history of autoimmune disease or receiving systemic immunosuppression were excluded from the trial. Peripheral blood for TCR sequencing was drawn from every dose cohort at baseline, at cycle 4 day 1 and at cycle 7 day 1. The samples were drawn from a first-in-human, open-label, multicenter phase I dose-escalation trial of ivuxolimab. Adults with locally advanced or metastatic melanoma, renal cell, hepatocellular, or head and neck squamous cell carcinoma were enrolled in the trial. CD4+ and CD8+ T cells were sorted separately from peripheral blood before TCR sequencing. For CDR1 and CDR2, the germline V gene lists MNHEY and SVGAGI. Relative to germline, V is 6 bases shorter and J is 0 bases shorter, with 6 bases between their ends. The CDR3 has 13 amino acids, counting the end cysteine and phenylalanine. The entry retains the CDR3 DNA only, 39 bases that are in frame from base 1. For sequencing of the TCRbeta CDR3 region, genomic DNA was extracted from the sorted cells. The immunoSEQ Assay was used to sequence the TCRbeta CDR3 regions. The immuneACCESS repertoire file appears here via TCRdb, limited to in-frame rearrangements. These files lack a portion of the clones; in checked studies, under half of the deficit traces to unresolved V genes, and the cause of the others is not known. The sample table contains about 46,000 clones; only one count was recorded for approximately 90% of them. The top ten constitute around 11% of the sample.

The V gene is TRBV6-5 and the J gene is TRBJ1-5; the D gene remains uncertain. This receptor was obtained from an adult with an advanced solid tumor such as melanoma, head and neck, liver or kidney cancer. The sequencing here drew on CD4+ or CD8+ T cells sorted from blood, taken in a trial of the OX40 agonist ivuxolimab. The CDR3 loop reads CASSSHSNQPQHF. Read as DNA, the sequence is TGTGCCAGCAGCTCTCATAGCAATCAGCCCCAGCATTTT.